The present entry profiles one TCR beta chain with its context. The antigen is not known. V was cut by 3 bases and J by 4 bases, with 12 bases left in between. Germline V gene data show CDR1 as LNHDA and CDR2 as SQIVND (reference sequence). The CDR3 covers 14 residues. This specimen belongs to a study of cytomegalovirus exposure and HLA in healthy donors. 13 Jbeta primers and 60 Vbeta primers were used for the PCR. TCRdb's copy holds only in-frame clones and misses some; the assay was immunoSEQ multiplex PCR. The repertoire holds fewer than 250,000 clones, with approximately 80% as singletons. Study outcomes and limitations: Under 20,000 TCR beta sequences were associated with HLA alleles at 0.05 false discovery rate in a later analysis.

This chain uses TRBV19 with TRBJ2-5, with D maybe TRBD2 (5 bases). This clonotype originated in a man in his forties or fifties in good health and CMV-seronegative. Sequenced sample: PBMCs. The CDR3 region is CASSIVAGGETQYF. In DNA, the CDR3 is TGTGCCAGTAGTATCGTGGCAGGAGGAGAGACCCAGTACTTC.